The clone carrying this T cell receptor beta chain was counted a single time. Its antigen remains unidentified. The V gene's germline CDR1 is MDHEN and CDR2 SYDVKM. V shed 9 bases and J shed 5 bases, with 14 bases lying between them. CDR3 length: 13 amino acids. Patients in the study, people with chemo-refractory metastatic non-small-cell lung cancer, received focal radiation plus ipilimumab CTLA-4 blockade. These data are taken from a study of radiotherapy plus CTLA-4 blockade in lung cancer. About the research overall: Around 19% of enrolled patients responded objectively, and 31% had disease control.

Method: immunoSEQ multiplex PCR; TCRdb's copy keeps in-frame clones and lacks some. The sample holds roughly 66,000 clones; about 85% are singletons and the top ten take less than 5%. Study-wide results and caveats: Response was reportedly best predicted by early blood T cell clone dynamics, with interferon-beta. Blood saw expansion of tumor-derived TCR clones after radiotherapy plus ipilimumab.

The sample was peripheral blood, taken from a patient treated with radiotherapy plus ipilimumab. The gene calls are TRBV28 and TRBJ1-5, with D perhaps matching TRBD1 (6 bases). The TCR was taken from a human donor with non-small cell lung cancer who had a partial response to radiotherapy plus ipilimumab. Here the CDR3 DNA reads TGTGCCAGTACAGGGTCGAAAGATCAGCCCCAGCATTTT. It encodes CASTGSKDQPQHF.